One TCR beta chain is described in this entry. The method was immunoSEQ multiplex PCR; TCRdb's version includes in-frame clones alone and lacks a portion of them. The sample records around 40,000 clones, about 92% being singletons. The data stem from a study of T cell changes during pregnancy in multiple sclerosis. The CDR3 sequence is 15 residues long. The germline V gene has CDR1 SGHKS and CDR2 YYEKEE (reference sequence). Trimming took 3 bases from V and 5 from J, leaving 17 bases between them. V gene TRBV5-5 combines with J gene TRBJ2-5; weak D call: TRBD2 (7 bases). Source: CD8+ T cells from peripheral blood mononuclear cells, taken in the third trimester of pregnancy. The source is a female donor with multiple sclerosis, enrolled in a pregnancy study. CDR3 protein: CASSYRDYKPETQYF. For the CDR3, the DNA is TGTGCCAGCAGCTACAGGGACTATAAGCCTGAGACCCAGTACTTC.